This is a list of T cell receptor beta chains from one sample in a study of OX40 agonist ivuxolimab in advanced cancers. This table comes from immunoSEQ multiplex PCR, and its TCRdb copy is limited to in-frame clones, with some not included. The repertoire holds about 70,000 clones, 92% seen once, with around 8% in the top ten. Sequenced material: CD4+ or CD8+ T cells sorted from blood, taken in a trial of the OX40 agonist ivuxolimab. These receptors were obtained from an adult with an advanced solid tumor such as melanoma, head and neck, liver or kidney cancer. Both conserved end residues are part of each CDR3. Fields, in order: J gene, D gene, V gene, clone size, CDR3 DNA, CDR3 protein. A D gene is named only where the DNA matches it firmly. Expanded clones are given a class, and other clones once, few, many or no size at all.

>TRBJ2-1|TRBD1|TRBV4-1|.
TGCGCCAGCAGCCATCCTTTAACCGGGACAGGGAGCTCCTACAATGAGCAGTTCTTC
CASSHPLTGTGSSYNEQFF
>TRBJ1-2|.|TRBV5-6|.
TGTGCCAGCAGCTTGGCCGCTAACCTGGGCCATGGCTACACCTTC
CASSLAANLGHGYTF
>TRBJ2-7|.|TRBV2|many
TGTGCCAGCACCGGCTCCTACGAGCAGTACTTC
CASTGSYEQYF
>TRBJ2-7|.|TRBV5-1|once
TGCGCCAGCAGCCAAGGGGGCGAGCAGTACTTC
CASSQGGEQYF
>TRBJ1-2|.|TRBV29-1|.
TGCAGCGCCCTTAGGAGAGATGGCTACACCTTC
CSALRRDGYTF
>TRBJ1-3|.|TRBV4-1|.
TGCGCCAGCAGCCAAGATCTTCCCTCTGGAAACACCATATATTTT
CASSQDLPSGNTIYF
>TRBJ1-2|.|TRBV27|.
TGTGCCAGCAGTTTTGGGGGTAACTATGGCTACACCTTC
CASSFGGNYGYTF
>TRBJ2-7|.|TRBV7-2|.
TGTGCCAGCAGCCCTTTCCCTGGGTACGAGCAGTACTTC
CASSPFPGYEQYF
>TRBJ1-2|TRBD1|TRBV27|.
TGTGCCAGCCGTAAACAGGGGATCCCCTATGGCTACACCTTC
CASRKQGIPYGYTF
>TRBJ2-1|TRBD1|TRBV19|.
TGTGCCAGTAGTCGCCCACAGGGGAATGAGCAGTTCTTC
CASSRPQGNEQFF
>TRBJ2-1|.|TRBV4-1|.
TGCGCCAGCAGCCAATCCCCTGGGAGCGGGTCCTACAATGAGCAGTTCTTC
CASSQSPGSGSYNEQFF
>TRBJ1-1|.|TRBV29-1|.
TGCAGCGTTGATTCCCACCCTGAAGCTTTCTTT
CSVDSHPEAFF
>TRBJ1-1|TRBD1|TRBV11-2|.
TGTGCCAGCAGCTCCCCGGACAGGCGTACTGAAGCTTTCTTT
CASSSPDRRTEAFF
>TRBJ2-7|TRBD1|TRBV27|.
TGTGCCAGCAGTTCATCCGGACAGGTCCTCTCCTACGAGCAGTACTTC
CASSSSGQVLSYEQYF
>TRBJ2-5|.|TRBV27|.
TGTGCCAGCAGTCCGACCCCATACAGGGCGGCAGAGACCCAGTACTTC
CASSPTPYRAAETQYF
>TRBJ2-7|TRBD1|TRBV7-8|.
TGTGCCAGCAGCTTATGGGGGACAGGGGGATTCTACGAGCAGTACTTC
CASSLWGTGGFYEQYF
>TRBJ2-2|TRBD1|TRBV6-1|.
TGTGCCAGCAGGGGGGACAGGGGGACCGGGGAGCTGTTTTTT
CASRGDRGTGELFF
>TRBJ1-4|.|TRBV7-9|.
TGTGCCAGCAGCTCAACCATCGGAGTTCCAACTAATGAAAAACTGTTTTTT
CASSSTIGVPTNEKLFF
>TRBJ1-2|.|TRBV4-3|.
TGCGCCAGCAGCCACTATCGACAGGGCTACACCTTC
CASSHYRQGYTF
>TRBJ1-1|TRBD1|TRBV2|.
TGTGCCAGCAGTGCCGCCGCAATGACAGGGGTTATGAACACTGAAGCTTTCTTT
CASSAAAMTGVMNTEAFF
>TRBJ2-2|.|TRBV19|.
TGTGCCAGTACCCTAAAGGGGGGGCCTAGTATGTCCGGGGAGCTGTTTTTT
CASTLKGGPSMSGELFF
>TRBJ1-1|.|TRBV27|.
TGTGCCAGCAGTTTGGTCCCGAAAGGCACTGAAGCTTTCTTT
CASSLVPKGTEAFF
>TRBJ2-5|TRBD2|TRBV9|few
TGTGCCAGCAGCGTAGGGACTAGCGGGGGAGGAGAGACCCAGTACTTC
CASSVGTSGGGETQYF
>TRBJ2-7|.|TRBV4-3|once
TGCGCCAGCAGCCAATACAGCAAAACACCGGCCTACGAGCAGTACTTC
CASSQYSKTPAYEQYF
>TRBJ2-1|.|TRBV6-5|.
TGTGCCAGCAGTTTAAGCTCCTACAATGAGCAGTTCTTC
CASSLSSYNEQFF
>TRBJ2-1|.|TRBV6-1|.
TGTGCCAGCAATCGGAACAATGAGCAGTTCTTC
CASNRNNEQFF
>TRBJ2-7|TRBD2|TRBV6-4|.
TGTGCCAGCAGTGCGGTAGCGGGGGCTTTCTACGAGCAGTACTTC
CASSAVAGAFYEQYF
>TRBJ1-4|.|TRBV6-5|.
TGTGCCAGCAGTCTCTTTGGGACGACTAATGAAAAACTGTTTTTT
CASSLFGTTNEKLFF
>TRBJ1-1|TRBD1|TRBV18|.
TGTGCCAGCTCAGACCGGGACAGGGTTTTCCTGAACACTGAAGCTTTCTTT
CASSDRDRVFLNTEAFF
>TRBJ2-1|TRBD1|TRBV7-7|.
TGTGCCAGCAGCTTCGGGACAGGGTCTGAAAATGAGCAGTTCTTC
CASSFGTGSENEQFF
>TRBJ1-1|.|TRBV11-2|.
TGTGCCAGCAGCTTCGGCAGGGTGGCAACTGAAGCTTTCTTT
CASSFGRVATEAFF
>TRBJ1-6|.|TRBV25-1|.
TGTGCCAGCAGTGAATATTATAATTCACCCCTCCACTTT
CASSEYYNSPLHF
>TRBJ1-6|.|TRBV15|few
TGTGCCACCAGCAGAGTCCCCCTCCAAAATTCACCCCTCCACTTT
CATSRVPLQNSPLHF